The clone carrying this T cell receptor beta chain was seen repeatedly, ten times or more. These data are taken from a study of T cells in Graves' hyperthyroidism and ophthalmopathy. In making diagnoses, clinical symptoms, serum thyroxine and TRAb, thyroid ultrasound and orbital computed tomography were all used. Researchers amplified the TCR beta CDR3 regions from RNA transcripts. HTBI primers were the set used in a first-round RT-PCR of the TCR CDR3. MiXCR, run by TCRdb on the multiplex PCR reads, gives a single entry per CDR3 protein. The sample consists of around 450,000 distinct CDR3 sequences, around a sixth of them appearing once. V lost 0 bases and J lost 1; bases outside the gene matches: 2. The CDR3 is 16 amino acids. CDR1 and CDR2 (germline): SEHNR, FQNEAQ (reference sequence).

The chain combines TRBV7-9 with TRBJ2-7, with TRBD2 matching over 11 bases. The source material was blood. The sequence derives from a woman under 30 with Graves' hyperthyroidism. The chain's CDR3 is CASSLAGTSGSYEQYF. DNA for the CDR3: TGTGCCAGCAGCTTAGCCGGGACTAGCGGATCCTACGAGCAGTACTTC.